One T cell receptor beta chain is described in this entry. Only in-frame clones appear in the TCRdb table, and some are missing; sequencing was by immunoSEQ multiplex PCR. The sample contains fewer than 95,000 clones, approximately 89% of which appear only once. This sample stems from a study of control samples from healthy donors and cancer patients. The CDR3 sequence is 14 residues long. The germline V and J ends were trimmed by 0 bases and 8 bases, with 13 bases remaining between them. Germline V gene data show CDR1 as MNHEY and CDR2 as SVGEGT. The chain has TRBV6-2 or TRBV6-3 and TRBJ1-1, with TRBD1 as a possible D gene (6 bases). Input material: blood. The sequence was obtained from a man aged 25 to 40 in good health. DNA of the CDR3: TGTGCCAGCAGTTACTCGATGTCGGGGACAGAAGCTTTCTTT. As protein: CASSYSMSGTEAFF.